The rows below give T cell receptor beta chains drawn from one sample of a study of cytomegalovirus exposure and HLA in healthy donors. The repertoire was sequenced with immunoSEQ multiplex PCR; TCRdb's copy has only in-frame clones and lacks some. The data contain 130,000 to 150,000 clones, 80% to 90% of them singletons. Sequenced: PBMCs. Source of these receptors: a woman between 40 and 55 years old in good health and CMV-seropositive. Both conserved end residues are part of each CDR3. The order of the fields is clone size, D gene, J gene, V gene, CDR3 length, CDR3 DNA, CDR3 protein. D genes are given only for firm matches. Only some rows state a clone size, as once, few, many or a class for expanded clones.

abundance: -; d_gene: -; j_gene: TRBJ1-1; v_gene: TRBV29-1; len: 14; CDR3nt: TGCAGCGTGGTCGAAGGGGGAACCGGCGCTGAAGCTTTCTTT; CDR3aa: CSVVEGGTGAEAFF
abundance: few; d_gene: TRBD1; j_gene: TRBJ2-7; v_gene: TRBV5-4; len: 18; CDR3nt: TGTGCCAGCAGCAGAGGACAGGGGAGGTTTCCCAAGACGGCCGAGCAGTACTTC; CDR3aa: CASSRGQGRFPKTAEQYF
abundance: -; d_gene: -; j_gene: TRBJ1-2; v_gene: TRBV5-4; len: 13; CDR3nt: TGTGCCAGCAGCTTTGGGGGGTTAGATGGCTACACCTTC; CDR3aa: CASSFGGLDGYTF
abundance: -; d_gene: TRBD2; j_gene: TRBJ2-1; v_gene: TRBV27; len: 15; CDR3nt: TGTGCCAGCAGTTCACTAGCGGGCCCCCCTAATGAGCAGTTCTTC; CDR3aa: CASSSLAGPPNEQFF
abundance: -; d_gene: -; j_gene: TRBJ1-5; v_gene: TRBV11-2; len: 17; CDR3nt: TGTGCCAGCAGCTTAGGAGGGGCCAGGGGTAGCAATCAGCCCCAGCATTTT; CDR3aa: CASSLGGARGSNQPQHF
abundance: once; d_gene: -; j_gene: TRBJ2-7; v_gene: TRBV6-5; len: 15; CDR3nt: TGTGCCAGCAAAAAAGGGACAACAGTCTCCTACGAGCAGTACTTC; CDR3aa: CASKKGTTVSYEQYF
abundance: -; d_gene: TRBD1; j_gene: TRBJ2-2; v_gene: TRBV19; len: 14; CDR3nt: TGTGCCTCAAAGGGACAGGGGGAGTCCGGGGAGCTGTTTTTT; CDR3aa: CASKGQGESGELFF
abundance: -; d_gene: TRBD1; j_gene: TRBJ2-3; v_gene: TRBV2; len: 20; CDR3nt: TGTGCCAGCACCGACCCCCTCGGGACAGGGGTCACTACTCGCACAGATACGCAGTATTTT; CDR3aa: CASTDPLGTGVTTRTDTQYF
abundance: -; d_gene: -; j_gene: TRBJ2-7; v_gene: TRBV15; len: 14; CDR3nt: TGTGCCACCAGTAGAGACAGCACTAGGTACGAGCAGTACTTC; CDR3aa: CATSRDSTRYEQYF
abundance: -; d_gene: TRBD2; j_gene: TRBJ2-3; v_gene: TRBV11-2; len: 14; CDR3nt: TGTGCCAGCAGCTCCACTAGCGCGGTTTATACGCAGTATTTT; CDR3aa: CASSSTSAVYTQYF
abundance: -; d_gene: TRBD1; j_gene: TRBJ2-2; v_gene: TRBV19; len: 15; CDR3nt: TGTGCCAGTAGTACCCGGACAGGGCGCACCGGGGAGCTGTTTTTT; CDR3aa: CASSTRTGRTGELFF
abundance: -; d_gene: TRBD1; j_gene: TRBJ1-3; v_gene: TRBV27; len: 14; CDR3nt: TGTGCCAGCAGTTCCCTGGACAGGGTAAACACCATATATTTT; CDR3aa: CASSSLDRVNTIYF
abundance: few; d_gene: TRBD1; j_gene: TRBJ2-4; v_gene: TRBV9; len: 12; CDR3nt: TGTGCCGGAGACAGGGCAGGGGACATTCAGTACTTC; CDR3aa: CAGDRAGDIQYF
abundance: -; d_gene: TRBD1; j_gene: TRBJ1-2; v_gene: TRBV5-1; len: 15; CDR3nt: TGCGCCAGCAGCACAGGACAGGGGGCGTTAGATGGCTACACCTTC; CDR3aa: CASSTGQGALDGYTF
abundance: -; d_gene: -; j_gene: TRBJ2-1; v_gene: TRBV7-3; len: 15; CDR3nt: TGTGCCAGCAGCCCCGGACGAGGGTCCTACAATGAGCAGTTCTTC; CDR3aa: CASSPGRGSYNEQFF
abundance: -; d_gene: TRBD2; j_gene: TRBJ2-3; v_gene: TRBV10-3; len: 18; CDR3nt: TGTGCCATCAACGGACTAGCGGGGGGTCCCCCTAGCACAGATACGCAGTATTTT; CDR3aa: CAINGLAGGPPSTDTQYF
abundance: -; d_gene: -; j_gene: TRBJ2-3; v_gene: TRBV27; len: 18; CDR3nt: TGTGCCAGCAGTTTACGCGCGGGGGCCCGACGCCCCACAGATACGCAGTATTTT; CDR3aa: CASSLRAGARRPTDTQYF
abundance: -; d_gene: -; j_gene: TRBJ2-5; v_gene: TRBV5-4; len: 14; CDR3nt: TGTGCCAGCAGCCATCAGGGGATATTGGAGACCCAGTACTTC; CDR3aa: CASSHQGILETQYF
abundance: -; d_gene: TRBD1; j_gene: TRBJ1-4; v_gene: TRBV4-2; len: 16; CDR3nt: TGTGCCAGCAGCCAGGCCCGGACAGGGCGTAATGAAAAACTGTTTTTT; CDR3aa: CASSQARTGRNEKLFF
abundance: few; d_gene: -; j_gene: TRBJ1-1; v_gene: TRBV28; len: 15; CDR3nt: TGTGCCAGCAGTTTGGACGTGGGGGCGGACACTGAAGCTTTCTTT; CDR3aa: CASSLDVGADTEAFF
abundance: once; d_gene: TRBD2; j_gene: TRBJ2-7; v_gene: TRBV25-1; len: 14; CDR3nt: TGTGCCAGCAGCCCGGGACTAGCGGGACTCGAGCAGTACTTC; CDR3aa: CASSPGLAGLEQYF
abundance: -; d_gene: -; j_gene: TRBJ1-5; v_gene: TRBV10-2; len: 16; CDR3nt: TGCGCCAGCAGTGAGCTGGGCAGACATAGCAATCAGCCCCAGCATTTT; CDR3aa: CASSELGRHSNQPQHF
abundance: -; d_gene: -; j_gene: TRBJ2-3; v_gene: TRBV30; len: 14; CDR3nt: TGTGCCTGGAGTGACAGCCCTCGCACAGATACGCAGTATTTT; CDR3aa: CAWSDSPRTDTQYF
abundance: -; d_gene: TRBD2; j_gene: TRBJ2-5; v_gene: TRBV28; len: 17; CDR3nt: TGTGCCAGCACCCCCTGGGTGGCTAGCGGGCTCCAAGAGACCCAGTACTTC; CDR3aa: CASTPWVASGLQETQYF
abundance: -; d_gene: TRBD1; j_gene: TRBJ1-1; v_gene: TRBV7-9; len: 17; CDR3nt: TGTGCCAGCAGCTTTCCTGGGACAGGGGTATCTGGGACTGAAGCTTTCTTT; CDR3aa: CASSFPGTGVSGTEAFF
abundance: few; d_gene: TRBD2; j_gene: TRBJ2-1; v_gene: TRBV30; len: 12; CDR3nt: TGTGCCTGGAGGGGACTAGCGCTTGAGCAGTTCTTC; CDR3aa: CAWRGLALEQFF
abundance: -; d_gene: TRBD1; j_gene: TRBJ1-4; v_gene: TRBV28; len: 13; CDR3nt: TGTGCCAGTTTCGACAGGGCGGTTGAAAAACTGTTTTTT; CDR3aa: CASFDRAVEKLFF
abundance: -; d_gene: -; j_gene: TRBJ1-1; v_gene: TRBV6-1; len: 13; CDR3nt: TGTGCCAGCAGTGTGACACAGAACACTGAAGCTTTCTTT; CDR3aa: CASSVTQNTEAFF
abundance: -; d_gene: -; j_gene: TRBJ2-7; v_gene: TRBV7-2; len: 15; CDR3nt: TGTGCCAGCAGCTCGGCCGGGACATCCTCCTACGAGCAGTACTTC; CDR3aa: CASSSAGTSSYEQYF
abundance: -; d_gene: TRBD1; j_gene: TRBJ1-5; v_gene: TRBV28; len: 18; CDR3nt: TGTGCCAGCAGTGGGGACTTCTTCAGACAGGGGCTGGATCAGCCCCAGCATTTT; CDR3aa: CASSGDFFRQGLDQPQHF
abundance: once; d_gene: -; j_gene: TRBJ2-3; v_gene: TRBV29-1; len: 13; CDR3nt: TGCAGCGTTGACAGGGGATTCACAGATACGCAGTATTTT; CDR3aa: CSVDRGFTDTQYF
abundance: -; d_gene: -; j_gene: TRBJ1-1; v_gene: TRBV29-1; len: 15; CDR3nt: TGCAGCGTCGACAGAGGGGGGGGCATGAACACTGAAGCTTTCTTT; CDR3aa: CSVDRGGGMNTEAFF
abundance: -; d_gene: TRBD1; j_gene: TRBJ2-1; v_gene: TRBV5-4; len: 14; CDR3nt: TGTGCCAGCAGCCACCAGGCAGGGGGTGCTGGGCAGTTCTTC; CDR3aa: CASSHQAGGAGQFF
abundance: -; d_gene: -; j_gene: TRBJ2-2; v_gene: TRBV7-3; len: 18; CDR3nt: TGTGCCAGCAGCTTAACGCCGGGGGGCCTCCCTCCCACCGGGGAGCTGTTTTTT; CDR3aa: CASSLTPGGLPPTGELFF
abundance: -; d_gene: TRBD1; j_gene: TRBJ1-5; v_gene: TRBV6-5; len: 13; CDR3nt: TGTGCCAGCAGTTGGCCAGGGGGTCAGCCCCAGCATTTT; CDR3aa: CASSWPGGQPQHF
abundance: -; d_gene: -; j_gene: TRBJ1-2; v_gene: TRBV11-2; len: 14; CDR3nt: TGTGCCAGCAGCTTAGAAGCGGGTGACTATGGCTACACCTTC; CDR3aa: CASSLEAGDYGYTF
abundance: -; d_gene: TRBD2; j_gene: TRBJ2-3; v_gene: TRBV2; len: 14; CDR3nt: TGTGCCAGCACGCTAGCGGAGAACACAGATACGCAGTATTTT; CDR3aa: CASTLAENTDTQYF
abundance: -; d_gene: TRBD1; j_gene: TRBJ2-1; v_gene: TRBV15; len: 14; CDR3nt: TGTGCCACCAGCCGGGACAGGGTTAACAATGAGCAGTTCTTC; CDR3aa: CATSRDRVNNEQFF
abundance: -; d_gene: -; j_gene: TRBJ2-5; v_gene: TRBV30; len: 12; CDR3nt: TGTGCCTGGAGCCCTACACTTGGTCTCAGGGACTTC; CDR3aa: CAWSPTLGLRDF
abundance: -; d_gene: TRBD2; j_gene: TRBJ2-1; v_gene: TRBV28; len: 15; CDR3nt: TGTGCCAGCAGTTTACTAGCGGGAGTCTCCAATGAGCAGTTCTTC; CDR3aa: CASSLLAGVSNEQFF
abundance: -; d_gene: TRBD1; j_gene: TRBJ1-4; v_gene: TRBV28; len: 16; CDR3nt: TGTGCCAGCAGTTTAGACAGGGAGACAACTAATGAAAAACTGTTTTTT; CDR3aa: CASSLDRETTNEKLFF
abundance: -; d_gene: -; j_gene: TRBJ2-6; v_gene: TRBV19; len: 16; CDR3nt: TGTGCCAGTACCTATCGCGCTCTCTCTGGGGCCAACGTCCTGACTTTC; CDR3aa: CASTYRALSGANVLTF
abundance: -; d_gene: TRBD1; j_gene: TRBJ2-3; v_gene: TRBV6-1; len: 15; CDR3nt: TGTGCCAGCAGGGACCCGGGACAGGGGGCGTTTACGCAGTATTTT; CDR3aa: CASRDPGQGAFTQYF
abundance: -; d_gene: TRBD2; j_gene: TRBJ2-1; v_gene: TRBV5-4; len: 18; CDR3nt: TGTGCCAGCAGCTTGGCGGTTATTCTAGCGGGAGGGCCGACTGAGCAGTTCTTC; CDR3aa: CASSLAVILAGGPTEQFF
abundance: -; d_gene: TRBD1; j_gene: TRBJ1-2; v_gene: TRBV5-4; len: 13; CDR3nt: TGTGCCAGCAGCGGAAACAGGGGAAATGGCTACACCTTC; CDR3aa: CASSGNRGNGYTF
abundance: -; d_gene: TRBD2; j_gene: TRBJ2-3; v_gene: TRBV6-1; len: 16; CDR3nt: TGTGCCAGCAGTGAATCTAGCGGGGGGTTTGCAGATACGCAGTATTTT; CDR3aa: CASSESSGGFADTQYF
abundance: once; d_gene: TRBD1; j_gene: TRBJ2-1; v_gene: TRBV23-1; len: 15; CDR3nt: TGCGCCAGCAGTTCCCGGACAGGCCCCTACAATGAGCAGTTCTTC; CDR3aa: CASSSRTGPYNEQFF
abundance: -; d_gene: TRBD2; j_gene: TRBJ2-1; v_gene: TRBV7-2; len: 14; CDR3nt: TGTGCCAGCAGCTTCGGAAGCGGGAACAGTGAGCAGTTCTTC; CDR3aa: CASSFGSGNSEQFF
abundance: -; d_gene: -; j_gene: TRBJ1-6; v_gene: TRBV18; len: 15; CDR3nt: TGTGCCAGCTCAAAGGGACTGGGGGATAATTCACCCCTCCACTTT; CDR3aa: CASSKGLGDNSPLHF
abundance: -; d_gene: TRBD2; j_gene: TRBJ2-3; v_gene: TRBV7-8; len: 16; CDR3nt: TGTGCCAGCAGCCCTGGACTAGCGGGGGGTCCAGATACGCAGTATTTT; CDR3aa: CASSPGLAGGPDTQYF
abundance: once; d_gene: -; j_gene: TRBJ2-7; v_gene: TRBV28; len: 14; CDR3nt: TGTGCCAGCAGTTTATCGGGTTTCTCCTACGAGCAGTACTTC; CDR3aa: CASSLSGFSYEQYF
abundance: -; d_gene: TRBD2; j_gene: TRBJ2-1; v_gene: TRBV2; len: 14; CDR3nt: TGTGCCAGCAGGGGACTAGCGGGAGGCGGTGAGCAGTTCTTC; CDR3aa: CASRGLAGGGEQFF